This entry is about one T cell receptor (gamma chain). No antigen is known for it. Extracted RNA was reverse transcribed into cDNA. The CDR3 regions were amplified by multiplex PCR from V-gene primers to a constant-region primer. TCRdb re-called clones from the multiplex PCR reads via CATT. The table records 36,000 or so gamma-chain clones, 20% to 25% of them present only once. The data are from a study of Vδ1+ human thymocytes. Study-wide results and caveats: Thymic TRG and TRD repertoires appeared highly polyclonal. TRD repertoires were essentially private, unlike widely shared TRG clonotypes. Thymic delta-chain repertoires held roughly 19% Vdelta2 sequences and few Vdelta3, despite high sort purity.

This CDR3 has 11 amino acids. Looked up from germline, CDR1 is EGSNGY and CDR2 is YDSYNSKV. The ends lost 0 bases at V and 13 bases at J; junction bases unmatched: 6. Thymocytes were sorted as CD3+ TCRVdelta1+ TCRVdelta2- after alphabeta T cell depletion. Purity of the sorted Vdelta1+ thymocytes ranged from roughly 97% to 99.6%. The sequence was collected from a girl less than two years old who had congenital heart surgery. This chain joins TRGV2 and TRGJ1 or TRGJ2. The sample was Vdelta1+ gamma-delta thymocytes from the thymus. Indicated subset: FACS-sorted CD3+ TCRalphabeta- TCRVdelta1+ TCRVdelta2- thymocytes. CDR3 coding DNA: TGTGCCACCTGGGACGGGCTAGGAAAACTCTTT. Its translation is CATWDGLGKLF.